The TCR beta chain under discussion was sequenced for a study of shared clonotypes between healthy human individuals. Study summary: Researchers assigned three CD4 naive, three CD4 memory, two CD8 naive and one CD8 memory plate to each donor. Whole-study findings and limits: Sorted-subset sequencing, rarefaction showed, was incomplete despite large depth.

Authors' data handling: Junction-only sequences without quality scores were provided by ImmunoSEQ, so filtering was different. This table comes from immunoSEQ multiplex PCR, and its TCRdb copy is limited to in-frame clones, with some not included. Clone size and the V and J calls come from that table; the DNA yielded D and trimming. Seen here are 2 million to 2.5 million clones, around 93% observed once, and the top ten hold 0.37%. V dropped 5 bases and J dropped 2 bases, with 8 bases sitting between them. The CDR3 has 13 amino acids. Germline CDR1 reads SGHTA; CDR2 reads FQGNSA. This clone showed up just once. Its antigen remains unknown.

Input material: naive CD4+ T cells from PBMCs. The subset was: CD45RA+ positively selected. This receptor was identified in a man between 18 and 35 years old in good health. Some clones in this sample may be carry-over from other donors' samples. V is TRBV7-2 and J is TRBJ2-3; no clear D. The CDR3 protein is CASSVQDTDTQYF. CDR3 DNA: TGTGCCAGCAGCGTCCAGGACACAGATACGCAGTATTTT.